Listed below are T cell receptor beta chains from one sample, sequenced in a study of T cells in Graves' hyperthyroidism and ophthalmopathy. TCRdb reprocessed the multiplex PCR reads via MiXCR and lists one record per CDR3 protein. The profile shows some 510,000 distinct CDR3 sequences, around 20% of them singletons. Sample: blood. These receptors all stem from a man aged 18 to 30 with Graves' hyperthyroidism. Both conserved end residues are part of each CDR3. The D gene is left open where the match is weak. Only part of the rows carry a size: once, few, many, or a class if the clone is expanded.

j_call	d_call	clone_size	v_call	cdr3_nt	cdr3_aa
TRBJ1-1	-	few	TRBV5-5	TGTGCCAGCAGCTTGGACCCCGGGCTGGGCACTGAAGCTTTCTTT	CASSLDPGLGTEAFF
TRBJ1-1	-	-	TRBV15	TGTGCCACCAGCAGGCCGGGTCCGAACACTGAAGCTTTCTTT	CATSRPGPNTEAFF
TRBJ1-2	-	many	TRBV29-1	TGCAGCGTTAACCGGGACACGGGGTATGGCTACACCTTC	CSVNRDTGYGYTF
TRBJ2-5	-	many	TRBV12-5	TGTGCTAGTGGTTTGCTGCCAAAAGAGACCCAGTACTTC	CASGLLPKETQYF
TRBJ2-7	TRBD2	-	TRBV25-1	TGTGCCAGCAGTGATCCAGGACCCTACTTAGCGGGAGTACACGAGCAGTACTTC	CASSDPGPYLAGVHEQYF
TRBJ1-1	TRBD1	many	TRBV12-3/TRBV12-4	TGTGCCAGCAGTTTAGGCAGGGGGACGGAAGCTTTCTTT	CASSLGRGTEAFF
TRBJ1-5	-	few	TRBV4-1	TGCGCCAGCAGCGCACCGGGACTGGGGAATCAGCCCCAGCATTTT	CASSAPGLGNQPQHF
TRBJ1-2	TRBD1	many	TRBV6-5	TGTGCCAGCAGCACCAACAGGGGCGGCTACACCTTC	CASSTNRGGYTF
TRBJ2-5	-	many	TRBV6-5	TGTGCCAGCAGTTACCTCCCTCTGGAGACCCAGTACTTC	CASSYLPLETQYF
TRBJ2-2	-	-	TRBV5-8	TGTGCCAGCTCCCCCCCGCGGAACACCGGGGAGCTGTTTTTT	CASSPPRNTGELFF
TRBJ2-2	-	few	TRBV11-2	TGTGCCAGCAGCCAATCTTGGGGGGCCGGGGAGCTGTTTTTT	CASSQSWGAGELFF
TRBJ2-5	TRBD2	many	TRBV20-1	TGCAGTGCCTCCCTAGCGGACGTCGGGGAGACCCAGTACTTC	CSASLADVGETQYF
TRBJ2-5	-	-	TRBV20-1	TGCAGTGCTAGCCTCGGAGCCGCAGGGGAGACCCAGTACTTC	CSASLGAAGETQYF
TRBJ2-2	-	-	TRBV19	TGTGCCAGTAGTATCTCCCAGCGTTTGAACACCGGGGAGCTGTTTTTT	CASSISQRLNTGELFF
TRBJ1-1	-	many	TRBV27	TGTGCCAGCAGATTACAGGGCGTGAACACTGAAGCTTTCTTT	CASRLQGVNTEAFF
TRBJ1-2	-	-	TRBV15	TGTGCCTCCAGCCTGGGAAAGCTCTATGGCTACACCTTC	CASSLGKLYGYTF
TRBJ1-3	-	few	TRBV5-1	TGCGCCAGCAGCTTGGCCCGGCACTCTGGAAACACCATATATTTT	CASSLARHSGNTIYF